This TCR beta chain originates from a study of T cell repertoires in cytomegalovirus infection. CDR3 length: 16 residues. Per the germline V gene, CDR1 is DFQATT and CDR2 is SNEGSKA (reference sequence). With 2 bases clipped from V and 4 bases from J, the junction kept 9 bases outside the gene matches. Broader study findings: Cumulative frequency (of public TCR beta family members) identified carriers of CMV plus the relevant HLA.

TCRdb independently ran MiXCR on the reads; one entry per CDR3 protein. Of approximately 490,000 distinct CDR3 sequences in the sample, about 10% were seen once. This clonotype was seen only a few times. Its antigen remains unidentified. The TCR originated in a human donor in good health (CMV status not recorded). Some clones in this sample may be carry-over from other donors' samples. This chain links TRBV20-1 with TRBJ2-2; 8 nucleotides agree with TRBD2. The sample comprised PBMCs. The CDR3: CSARKGPGLVTGELFF. The CDR3 DNA reads TGCAGTGCTAGAAAGGGCCCGGGACTAGTCACCGGGGAGCTGTTTTTT.